Listed below are T cell receptor beta chains from one sample, sequenced in a study of a mutant IDH1 vaccine in newly diagnosed glioma. No antigen has been identified for these receptors. Repertoires were generated with immunoSEQ multiplex PCR, while TCRdb's copy carries only in-frame clones and drops some. The table shows about 46,000 clones, with 85% to 95% occurring only once. Sequenced here: PBMCs, sampled from a glioma patient whose treatment included an IDH1 peptide vaccine. The receptors stem from a man aged 45 to 65 with glioma. The CDR3 runs from the conserved cysteine through the conserved F or W.

CASSLVGVPTEAFF,TRBV5-1,TRBJ1-1
CASSSGDLGYNEQFF,TRBV2,TRBJ2-1
CASSLDRASYGYTF,TRBV11-2,TRBJ1-2
CASSQGQIYEQYF,TRBV4-1,TRBJ2-7
CASSSGTGARIF,TRBV7-6,TRBJ1-3
CASSEFRTLLSGGYTF,TRBV6-1,TRBJ1-2
CASSRRGLLRVVNTEAFF,TRBV4-3,TRBJ1-1
CASSTWTGYDTEAFF,TRBV19,TRBJ1-1
CASSPGIGLGYTF,TRBV7-8,TRBJ1-2
CASSFGQGSGANVLTF,TRBV5-5,TRBJ2-6
CASSLPDVSNQPQHF,TRBV28,TRBJ1-5
CASSLTRNTEAFF,TRBV27,TRBJ1-1
CASSPRPGHSADTQYF,TRBV7-2,TRBJ2-3
CASSLDRTAANEKLFF,TRBV11-2,TRBJ1-4
CASSARRESSGNTIYF,TRBV9,TRBJ1-3
CASSPSGFRGYEQYF,TRBV27,TRBJ2-7
CASSRDYPSGANVLTF,TRBV5-4,TRBJ2-6
CASSLGTVEAFF,TRBV5-1,TRBJ1-1
CASSVGIAEGLEQYF,TRBV9,TRBJ2-7
CASTSGTSGGALGEQYF,TRBV4-2,TRBJ2-7
CASNTPGLANNEQFF,TRBV27,TRBJ2-1
CASSSPGGAETQYF,TRBV11-2,TRBJ2-5
CASSLGAGGVYLNTEAFF,TRBV27,TRBJ1-1
CASSFLGANNSPLHF,TRBV28,TRBJ1-6
CASSDPGAVEKLFF,TRBV2,TRBJ1-4
CASSPRQAPNYEQYF,TRBV6-6,TRBJ2-7
CASSKRGVRPNNEQFF,TRBV19,TRBJ2-1
CASGPGLAGGSRSYEQYF,TRBV19,TRBJ2-7
CASSGNRRKIYQPQHF,TRBV6-1,TRBJ1-5
CATRQGNTEAFF,TRBV6-6,TRBJ1-1
CASWTGRKRVYGYTF,TRBV28,TRBJ1-2
CASSQGNEQFF,TRBV5-6,TRBJ2-1
CASSYSGNKQEAFF,TRBV6-6,TRBJ1-1
CSVSRLREETQYF,TRBV29-1,TRBJ2-5
CASSLGGGGSYEQYF,TRBV9,TRBJ2-7
CASSTTIGAETQYF,TRBV27,TRBJ2-5
CASSKYNQPQHF,TRBV28,TRBJ1-5
CASSNRQISGANVLTF,TRBV19,TRBJ2-6
CAWRDRRNAEAFF,TRBV30,TRBJ1-1
CASSQGLAGPSGELFF,TRBV5-4,TRBJ2-2
CASSSPYYSSYNEQFF,TRBV5-1,TRBJ2-1
CASSFATSGLYNEQFF,TRBV6-5,TRBJ2-1
CASSPGGRENEQYF,TRBV28,TRBJ2-7
CASTGTEAFF,TRBV6-5,TRBJ1-1
CASTREGGRNEQFF,TRBV5-1,TRBJ2-1
CASSARTGSSYNEQFF,TRBV11-2,TRBJ2-1
CASSLDPGRGEKLFF,TRBV11-2,TRBJ1-4
CASSTLVAPYNSPLHF,TRBV5-6,TRBJ1-6
CAWRSREGARNEKLFF,TRBV30,TRBJ1-4
CASRGGFYRETQYF,TRBV27,TRBJ2-5
CASSQDAAWGRYPNEKLFF,TRBV14,TRBJ1-4
CASRLTRDRGSPLHF,TRBV7-2,TRBJ1-6
CSVDKSDDGYGYTF,TRBV29-1,TRBJ1-2